These 25 T cell receptor beta chains were all obtained from the same sample, sequenced in a study of T cells in Graves' hyperthyroidism and ophthalmopathy. Amplification of TCR beta CDR3 regions was performed using RNA transcripts as template. In the first-round RT-PCR of the TCR CDR3, the HTBI primer set was used. Each CDR3 protein is one row after TCRdb ran MiXCR on the multiplex PCR reads. The repertoire includes hundreds of thousands of distinct CDR3 sequences, about 15% of them detected once, and 13% to 15% sits in the top ten. The sample comprised blood. The receptors originated from a woman younger than 35 with Graves' hyperthyroidism.

This clonotype appeared a few times. The chain employs TRBV5-6 and TRBJ2-7; D might be TRBD1 (5 bases). V lost 4 bases and J 3 bases, leaving 26 bases between the germline ends. CDR1 is SGHDT and CDR2 is YYEEEE in the germline V gene. This CDR3 contains 18 residues. The chain's CDR3 is CASSHRFLMQGIHYEQYF. The CDR3 nucleotides read TGTGCCAGCAGCCACCGTTTTTTGATGCAGGGCATCCACTACGAGCAGTACTTC.

The table lists this clonotype with many counts. This rearrangement joins TRBV5-1 to TRBJ2-2; 7 nucleotides agree with TRBD2. The germline V gene encodes CDR1 SGHRS and CDR2 YFSETQ. V lost 5 bases, J lost 5 bases, and 9 bases stayed unmatched. The CDR3 loop spans 15 amino acids. CDR3: CASSPTLGGTGELFF. CDR3 in DNA: TGCGCCAGCAGTCCGACTCTGGGAGGGACCGGGGAGCTGTTTTTT.

Turning to this clonotype: This may be a read error: a much more frequent sequence differs by one nucleotide. The chain couples TRBV7-3 to TRBJ2-2, with TRBD2 matching over 9 bases. In germline, CDR1 is SGHTA, CDR2 FQGTGA. This CDR3 spans 14 amino acids. For the CDR3, the DNA is TGTGCCAGCAGCTTAGCGGGGGGGCCCGGGGAGCCGTTTTTT. This sequence encodes CASSLAGGPGEPFF.

This clonotype was observed at least ten times. The chain carries TRBV9 and TRBJ2-2; 8 positions match TRBD1. Germline CDR1 is SGDLS and CDR2 is YYNGEE. This CDR3 has 17 residues. The J segment lost 1 base and the V segment lost 0 bases, leaving 5 bases of the junction unmatched. CDR3 protein: CASSVGTGGRNTGELFF. CDR3 DNA sequence: TGTGCCAGCAGCGTAGGAACAGGGGGTCGGAACACCGGGGAGCTGTTTTTT.

The sample holds many counts of this clonotype. V gene TRBV6-2 or TRBV6-3 combines with J gene TRBJ1-2; D ambiguous. The V end was cut by 4 bases, the J end by 7 bases, with 13 bases between. CDR1 and CDR2 (germline): MNHEY, SVGEGT. The CDR3 length is 13 residues. CDR3 loop: CASSFTRASGYTF. In nucleotides, the CDR3 is TGTGCCAGCAGTTTCACCCGGGCAAGTGGCTACACCTTC.

This clonotype was found many times. CDR3 in amino acids: CSARMGGQNIQYF. The CDR3 bases are TGCAGTGCCAGGATGGGGGGACAAAACATTCAGTACTTC. This rearrangement joins TRBV20-1 to TRBJ2-4, with TRBD2 as a possible D gene (6 bases). The CDR3 covers 13 residues. Between the trimmed V and J ends, which lost 6 bases and 5 bases, there was a span of 14 bases. In germline, CDR1 is DFQATT, CDR2 SNEGSKA (reference sequence).

V is TRBV19 and J is TRBJ2-1; TRBD2 agrees at 8 bases. The CDR3 consists of 10 residues. Germline V gives CDR1 LNHDA, CDR2 SQIVND (reference sequence). CDR3 bases: TGTAAGCGGGGGTACAATGAGCAGTTCTTC. Translation: CKRGYNEQFF. The whole variable domain, remainder taken from reference TRBV19 and TRBJ2-1, is DGGITQSPKYLFRKEGQNVTLSCEQNLNHDAMYWYRQDPGQGLRLIYYSQIVNDFQKGDIAEGYSVSREKKESFPLTVTSAQKNPTAFYLCKRGYNEQFFGPGTRLTVL.

This clonotype was seen many times. For the CDR3, the DNA is TGTGCCAGCAGCGTCCTCGCGGGGGGCGCTAACTATGGCTACACCTTC. It yields the protein CASSVLAGGANYGYTF. The chain joins TRBV13 to TRBJ1-2, with D possibly TRBD1 on 6 matching bases. Germline V CDR1 and CDR2: PRHDT, FYEKMQ (reference sequence). CDR3 size: 16 residues. The ends were cut back, 5 bases at V and 0 bases at J, with 16 bases in the middle.

This clonotype was counted many times. The chain recombines TRBV11-3 with TRBJ1-6, with D perhaps matching TRBD1 (5 bases). The V end lost 1 base, the J end lost 8 bases, and 12 bases lay between the germline ends. Looked up from germline, CDR1 is SGHNT and CDR2 is YENEEA. The CDR3 sequence is 15 residues long. CDR3 residues: CASSLVSLGDSPLHF. CDR3 nucleotide sequence: TGTGCCAGCAGCTTAGTATCGCTAGGGGATTCACCCCTCCACTTT. Full variable domain (outside the CDR3, taken from reference TRBV11-3 and TRBJ1-6): EAGVVQSPRYKIIEKKQPVAFWCNPISGHNTLYWYLQNLGQGPELLIRYENEEAVDDSQLPKDRFSAERLKGVDSTLKIQPAELGDSAVYLCASSLVSLGDSPLHFGNGTRLTVT.

V and J are TRBV6-1 and TRBJ1-1; the D gene is possibly TRBD1 (5 bases). The V end lost 6 bases, the J end lost 9 bases, and 20 bases lay between the germline ends. The germline V gene has CDR1 MNHNS and CDR2 SASEGT. This CDR3 region has 14 residues. CDR3 DNA: TGTGCCAGCAGCGACACGGGGGGAACACTGAAAGCTTTCTTT. This gives the protein CASSDTGGTLKAFF.

The V call is TRBV7-2, the J call TRBJ2-6; D assignment may be TRBD1 or TRBD2 (5 bases each). V was shortened by 6 bases and J by 5 bases, with 14 bases between the two germline ends. CDR1 SGHTA and CDR2 FQGNSA come from the germline V gene. The CDR3 length is 15 residues. As DNA, the CDR3 is TGTGCCAGCAGACCGTCGAGGGGCCGGGCCAACGTCCTGACTTTC. This encodes CASRPSRGRANVLTF.

This clonotype was found a few times. The rearrangement joins TRBV5-1 to TRBJ1-3; D not certain. The CDR3 is made up of 14 amino acids. Per germline, CDR1 SGHRS and CDR2 YFSETQ. The ends were cut back, 4 bases at V and 0 bases at J, with 8 bases in the middle. As DNA, the CDR3 is TGCGCCAGCAGCCGGGAGAGCTCTGGAAACACCATATATTTT. Protein product: CASSRESSGNTIYF. The full variable domain, in which reference TRBV5-1 and TRBJ1-3 provide the parts outside the CDR3, is KAGVTQTPRYLIKTRGQQVTLSCSPISGHRSVSWYQQTPGQGLQFLFEYFSETQRNKGNFPGRFSGRQFSNSRSEMNVSTLELGDSALYLCASSRESSGNTIYFGEGSWLTVV.

This clonotype was seen ten or more times. The chain recombines TRBV2 with TRBJ1-5; D gene unclear. Germline V gives CDR1 SNHLY, CDR2 FYNNEI. The CDR3 spans 15 residues. V lost 4 bases to trimming and J lost 2 bases, with 12 bases between them. The CDR3 DNA sequence: TGTGCCAGCAGTGCCGGGGAGATGGGCAATCAGCCCCAGCATTTT. This encodes CASSAGEMGNQPQHF.

Concerning this clonotype: A much bigger clone sits one base away, suggesting this may be a read error. This rearrangement joins TRBV2 to TRBJ2-7; D is perhaps TRBD2 (6 bases). The V and J ends lost 6 bases and 7 bases respectively, with 16 bases between them. Germline V gene lookup returns CDR1 SNHLY and CDR2 FYNNEI. The CDR3 sequence is 13 residues long. The CDR3 DNA reads as TGTGCCAGCAGCGCGGGGCTGTACCGGGAGCAGTACTTC. It is translated as CASSAGLYREQYF.

In its sample, this clonotype was seen many times. The chain carries TRBV12-3 or TRBV12-4 and TRBJ1-2; D ambiguous. The V gene lost 6 bases and the J gene lost 4 bases, with 15 bases spanning the gap. This CDR3 has 14 amino acids. The CDR3 nucleotides read TGTGCCAGCAGCAAGAGGACTGGCGGCTATGGCTACACCTTC. The encoded protein is CASSKRTGGYGYTF.

The V gene is TRBV5-6, the J gene TRBJ1-2; D call uncertain. The germline gives CDR1 SGHDT, CDR2 YYEEEE. There are 15 residues in the CDR3. Trimming took 0 bases from V and 4 from J, leaving 13 bases between them. The CDR3 region is CASSLGGPGSYGYTF. The CDR3 region has the DNA TGTGCCAGCAGCTTGGGTGGTCCGGGAAGCTATGGCTACACCTTC.

This clonotype occurred many times. The CDR3 sequence: CSARPYRTGLAEAPQFF. The CDR3, as DNA: TGCAGTGCTAGGCCTTATAGAACGGGACTAGCGGAAGCTCCGCAGTTCTTC. The rearrangement links TRBV20-1 to TRBJ2-1; 11 bases are a match to TRBD2. Per the germline V gene, CDR1 is DFQATT and CDR2 is SNEGSKA (reference sequence). The V segment lost 3 bases and the J segment 12 bases; nucleotides outside the gene matches: 19. This CDR3 contains 17 residues.

The sample holds many counts of this clonotype. The rearrangement joins TRBV11-2 to TRBJ2-7; 10 nucleotides agree with TRBD1. Trimming removed 2 bases from V and 1 base from J; junction bases left unmatched: 17. Looked up from germline, CDR1 is SGHAT and CDR2 is FQNNGV. This CDR3 region has 20 residues. The CDR3 loop reads CASSLRAGGQGMFGSYEQYF. CDR3 coding DNA: TGTGCCAGCAGCTTACGGGCGGGGGGACAGGGGATGTTCGGATCCTACGAGCAGTACTTC.

The table lists this clonotype with many counts. The V and J genes are TRBV11-2 and TRBJ1-1; unclear D gene. Per germline, CDR1 SGHAT and CDR2 FQNNGV. The CDR3 spans 14 residues. The ends were cut back, 2 bases at V and 1 base at J, with 8 bases in the middle. The DNA of the CDR3 is TGTGCCAGCAGCTTATTCGGAGGGAACACTGAAGCTTTCTTT. Its translation is CASSLFGGNTEAFF. The full variable domain, completed using reference TRBV11-2 and TRBJ1-1, is EAGVAQSPRYKIIEKRQSVAFWCNPISGHATLYWYQQILGQGPKLLIQFQNNGVVDDSQLPKDRFSAERLKGVDSTLKIQPAKLEDSAVYLCASSLFGGNTEAFFGQGTRLTVV.

Comments on this clonotype: A much larger clone lies one base from this, so it may be a read error. This rearrangement joins TRBV10-1 to TRBJ2-1, with 7 nucleotides matching TRBD2. This CDR3 contains 17 residues. Germline V gene lookup returns CDR1 WNHNN and CDR2 SYGVQD (reference sequence). Here the CDR3 DNA reads TGCGCCAGCAGTGAGTCCGTCTGGGGGGGTTCCTACAATGAGCAGCTCTTC. It yields the protein CASSESVWGGSYNEQLF.

Only a few counts were recorded for this clonotype. This chain uses TRBV6-5 with TRBJ1-2; D might be TRBD1 (6 bases). The germline CDR1 and CDR2 sequences are MNHEY and SVGAGI. Trimming shortened V by 2 bases and J by 6 bases, and 13 bases separated the two germline ends. The CDR3 is made up of 14 amino acids. CDR3 DNA: TGTGCCAGCAGTTACCTAGGGGGATTGGATGGCTACACCTTC. Translated: CASSYLGGLDGYTF.

This clonotype was recorded many times. The chain links TRBV28 to TRBJ2-1; the D gene is possibly TRBD2 (5 bases). Germline CDR1 is MDHEN and CDR2 is SYDVKM. V was cut by 5 bases and J by 6 bases, with 14 bases left in between. The CDR3 is made up of 14 amino acids. For the CDR3, the DNA is TGTGCCAGCAGTAGATACGGACTTTCCAATGAGCAGTTCTTC. Translating gives CASSRYGLSNEQFF.

This clonotype occurred many times. The V and J genes are TRBV11-2 and TRBJ2-2, with no clear D. Per the germline V gene, CDR1 is SGHAT and CDR2 is FQNNGV. The CDR3 has 12 amino acids. V was cut by 1 base and J by 8 bases, with 5 bases left in between. The CDR3 loop reads CASSLVGGELFF. The DNA of the CDR3 is TGTGCCAGCAGCTTAGTCGGGGGGGAGCTGTTTTTT.

The V and J genes are TRBV9 and TRBJ2-2, with 7 bases identical to TRBD2. J gave up 6 bases and V 4 bases, and 6 bases lay outside the gene matches. The CDR3 spans 14 residues. CDR1 SGDLS and CDR2 YYNGEE come from the germline V gene. This chain's CDR3 is CASSPGGSPGELFF. As DNA, the CDR3 is TGTGCCAGCAGCCCTGGCGGGAGCCCCGGGGAGCTGTTTTTT.

This clonotype was seen many times. This chain uses TRBV20-1 with TRBJ2-1; D gene uncertain. This CDR3 region has 14 residues. Germline V gene lookup returns CDR1 DFQATT and CDR2 SNEGSKA (reference sequence). Trimming shortened V by 1 base and J by 3 bases, and 10 bases separated the two germline ends. CDR3 coding DNA: TGCAGTGCTAGAGCCCCTGAGAACTACAATGAGCAGTTCTTC. Translated: CSARAPENYNEQFF.